Listed below are T cell receptor beta chains from one sample, sequenced in a study of T-cell reconstitution after alpha-beta-depleted transplantation in children. TCRdb itself ran the PCR reads through MiXCR, one entry per CDR3 protein. The sample includes some 460,000 distinct CDR3 sequences, under 20% of them seen just once. Sequencing used PBMCs, mostly from graft donor cells, obtained 360 days after TCRalphabeta/CD19-depleted stem cell transplant. The receptors shown here come from a boy younger than two who had a stem cell transplant for Wiskott-Aldrich syndrome, so the T cells may come from the graft donor. CDR3s include the opening cysteine and the closing phenylalanine or tryptophan. D genes are given only for firm matches.

J: TRBJ1-2; D: -; V: TRBV12-3/TRBV12-4; CDR3: CASSLVMSYGYTF
J: TRBJ2-1; D: TRBD2; V: TRBV27; CDR3: CASTSGRGGYNNEQFF
J: TRBJ2-4; D: -; V: TRBV12-3/TRBV12-4; CDR3: CASSPRGRRNIQYF
J: TRBJ1-5; D: -; V: TRBV7-2; CDR3: CASSPHAKYQPQHF
J: TRBJ1-1; D: -; V: TRBV18; CDR3: CASSPAWGQDTEAFF
J: TRBJ1-3; D: -; V: TRBV13; CDR3: CASQGTPGNTIYF
J: TRBJ2-7; D: -; V: TRBV4-3; CDR3: CASSQDLDTYEQYF
J: TRBJ2-7; D: TRBD2; V: TRBV7-2; CDR3: CASSYRGSLAGNYEQYF
J: TRBJ2-2; D: -; V: TRBV3-1; CDR3: CASSQPNTGELFF
J: TRBJ2-1; D: -; V: TRBV7-9; CDR3: CASSLSQNEQFF
J: TRBJ1-2; D: -; V: TRBV10-3; CDR3: CAISELSLYGYTF
J: TRBJ2-1; D: -; V: TRBV27; CDR3: CASSLKPRSYNEQFF
J: TRBJ2-7; D: -; V: TRBV5-1; CDR3: CASSFGSGLSYEQYF
J: TRBJ2-7; D: -; V: TRBV5-1; CDR3: CASSLVPGIYEQYF
J: TRBJ2-5; D: -; V: TRBV5-1; CDR3: CASSPGGGETQYF
J: TRBJ2-1; D: -; V: TRBV5-6; CDR3: CASSRAKAEQFF
J: TRBJ2-1; D: -; V: TRBV20-1; CDR3: CSAWLDWSSYNEQFF
J: TRBJ2-4; D: TRBD2; V: TRBV20-1; CDR3: CSAIGGRNILAKNIQYF
J: TRBJ2-3; D: TRBD1; V: TRBV5-1; CDR3: CASSPGTVTDTQYF
J: TRBJ2-2; D: TRBD2; V: TRBV5-1; CDR3: CASSYGRSNTGELFF
J: TRBJ2-7; D: TRBD1; V: TRBV6-5; CDR3: CASSYTRQGAYEQYF
J: TRBJ1-3; D: -; V: TRBV7-4; CDR3: CASSLAQSVRSSGNTTYF
J: TRBJ2-1; D: -; V: TRBV12-3/TRBV12-4; CDR3: CASSWTRYNEQFF